The 11 T cell receptor beta chains given below trace back to one sample, sequenced in a study of vaccination effects on CD4 cells after COVID-19. Using viral peptide pools, the ViraFEST assay grew out antigen-specific CD4+ T cells prior to sequencing. Following a roughly eleven-day culture, CD4+ T cells were purified. The person's infection with SARS-CoV-2, confirmed by PCR, took place between March and December 2020. Sequenced by immunoSEQ multiplex PCR; TCRdb stores in-frame clones only, minus some. Of about 40,000 clones listed, approximately 73% were seen once; the top ten hold less than 40%. These receptors' antigens are unknown. The starting material was CD4+ T cells from PBMCs cultured with a peptide pool, obtained before COVID-19 vaccination. All receptors derive from a human donor who had a prior SARS-CoV-2 infection.

The chain uses TRBV11-3 and TRBJ2-5; 8 bases map to TRBD2. This CDR3 has 14 amino acids. Germline CDR1 SGHNT, CDR2 YENEEA. The trim removed 6 bases at V and 4 bases at J, leaving 7 bases unmatched. The CDR3 DNA reads TGTGCCAGCAGTTCCCGGGAGGGTAGAGAGACCCAGTACTTC. Its translation is CASSSREGRETQYF.

J is TRBJ1-1 and V is TRBV7-9; TRBD1 matches at 8 bases. In germline, CDR1 is SEHNR, CDR2 FQNEAQ (reference sequence). This CDR3 is 18 amino acids long. V lost 0 bases to trimming and J lost 7 bases; unmatched junction nucleotides: 16. CDR3 DNA: TGTGCCAGCAGCTTAGCTCGACAGGGGCCCAGAATGGCCCTTGAAGCTTTCTTT. This gives the protein CASSLARQGPRMALEAFF.

This clone is a singleton in its sample. The CDR3 loop reads CASSQGRQTYEQYF. The CDR3, as DNA: TGCGCCAGCAGCCAGGGACGGCAGACCTACGAGCAGTACTTC. This rearrangement joins TRBV5-1 to TRBJ2-7; D possibly uses TRBD1 or TRBD2 (5 bases each). Germline CDR1 and CDR2: SGHRS and YFSETQ. With 4 bases removed from V and 2 bases from J, the gap between germline ends came to 13 bases. The CDR3 is 14 residues long. The full variable domain, in which reference TRBV5-1 and TRBJ2-7 provide the parts outside the CDR3, is KAGVTQTPRYLIKTRGQQVTLSCSPISGHRSVSWYQQTPGQGLQFLFEYFSETQRNKGNFPGRFSGRQFSNSRSEMNVSTLELGDSALYLCASSQGRQTYEQYFGPGTRLTVT.

This chain connects TRBV5-5 to TRBJ2-4; tentative D call: TRBD2 (5 bases). Trimming took 0 bases from V and 0 from J, leaving 16 bases between them. The CDR3 runs to 18 residues. Germline CDR1 and CDR2: SGHKS and YYEKEE (reference sequence). The CDR3 DNA follows: TGTGCCAGCAGCTTGGCGGGGATTCTGAGTCTAGCCAAAAACATTCAGTACTTC. Translating it yields CASSLAGILSLAKNIQYF. The variable domain in full, with the rest retrieved from reference TRBV5-5 and TRBJ2-4, is DAGVTQSPTHLIKTRGQQVTLRCSPISGHKSVSWYQQVLGQGPQFIFQYYEKEERGRGNFPDRFSARQFPNYSSELNVNALLLGDSALYLCASSLAGILSLAKNIQYFGAGTRLSVL.

The chain carries TRBV6-2 or TRBV6-3 and TRBJ2-3, with TRBD2 matching 7 bases. The V segment lost 6 bases and the J segment 5 bases; nucleotides outside the gene matches: 11. The CDR3 sequence is 15 residues long. Germline values: CDR1 MNHEY, CDR2 SVGEGT. In DNA, the CDR3 is TGTGCCAGCAGGCCTGGACTAGGGCGGGAAGATACGCAGTATTTT. Its translation is CASRPGLGREDTQYF.

The chain couples TRBV27 to TRBJ2-1; no clear D. Trimming cost V 5 bases and J 0 bases, with 14 bases left between them. The germline V gene encodes CDR1 MNHEY and CDR2 SMNVEV (reference sequence). The CDR3 spans 16 residues. This CDR3 reads CASSPQIMSSYNEQFF. The DNA for the CDR3 is TGTGCCAGCAGTCCACAGATTATGAGCTCCTACAATGAGCAGTTCTTC.

The chain couples TRBV30 to TRBJ2-5; the match to TRBD2 covers 9 bases. J was trimmed by 5 bases and V by 1 base; bases with no gene match: 5. The CDR3 extends over 14 amino acids. The germline V gene has CDR1 GTSNPN and CDR2 SVGIG (reference sequence). CDR3: CAWSGLAGFETQYF. The CDR3 nucleotides read TGTGCCTGGAGTGGCCTAGCGGGGTTTGAGACCCAGTACTTC.

This clone was seen a handful of times. The chain joins TRBV7-9 to TRBJ2-1, with 8 bases fitting TRBD1. The length of the CDR3 is 12 residues. Germline assignment: CDR1 SEHNR and CDR2 FQNEAQ (reference sequence). Trimming removed 8 bases from V and 7 bases from J; junction bases left unmatched: 4. CDR3 sequence: CASGDRWNEQFF. CDR3 in DNA: TGTGCCAGCGGGGACAGGTGGAATGAGCAGTTCTTC.

About this clone itself: Other DNA sequences in this specimen translate into the identical CDR3. The chain links TRBV7-9 to TRBJ2-3; possible D gene TRBD2, 6 bases. The V gene's germline CDR1 is SEHNR and CDR2 FQNEAQ (reference sequence). The CDR3 totals 14 residues. V lost 8 bases and J 2 bases, leaving 14 bases between the germline ends. In nucleotides, the CDR3 is TGTGCCAGCCGGGGCGGGGCATCCACAGATACGCAGTATTTT. Protein sequence: CASRGGASTDTQYF. The complete variable domain, with remaining parts taken from reference TRBV7-9 and TRBJ2-3, reads DTGVSQNPRHKITKRGQNVTFRCDPISEHNRLYWYRQTLGQGPEFLTYFQNEAQLEKSRLLSDRFSAERPKGSFSTLEIQRTEQGDSAMYLCASRGGASTDTQYFGPGTRLTVL.

This chain uses TRBV7-2 with TRBJ2-7; D call uncertain. Germline-derived CDR1 and CDR2 are SGHTA and FQGNSA. This CDR3 spans 15 amino acids. V shed 1 base and J shed 2 bases, with 12 bases lying between them. The CDR3 DNA reads as TGTGCCAGCAGCTTAGGCTTGGCGGCAACCTACGAGCAGTACTTC. Its translation is CASSLGLAATYEQYF.

This sequence joins TRBV9 and TRBJ2-3; the match to TRBD1 covers 7 bases. The CDR3 is 14 residues long. Looked up from germline, CDR1 is SGDLS and CDR2 is YYNGEE. The junction had 3 bases not matched to a gene; V was cut back by 4 bases and J by 1 base. The CDR3 spells CASSIDRGTDTQYF. CDR3 DNA: TGTGCCAGCAGCATAGACAGGGGCACAGATACGCAGTATTTT.